This entry lists 13 T cell receptor beta chains sequenced from one sample in a study of T cell repertoires in cytomegalovirus infection. These receptors have no known antigen. Via MiXCR, TCRdb re-called the reads, giving one row per CDR3 protein. The table records about 830,000 distinct CDR3 sequences, 32% of them present only once. The sample consisted of cultured CD8+ T cells from PBMCs, taken from culture after CMV antigen stimulation. The receptors derive from a human donor in good health (CMV status not recorded). Some clones in this sample may be carry-over from other donors' samples.

Concerning this clonotype itself: One end of the junction is discordant with germline, which a read error may explain. The chain has TRBV27 and TRBJ2-3, with 9 nucleotides matching TRBD2. The CDR3 runs 16 residues. Germline CDR1 and CDR2: MNHEY and SMNVEV (reference sequence). DNA of the CDR3: TGTTCCAGCAGTCCCCTCCGGAGCGGGGGGCCGGATACGCAGTATTTT. Amino acid sequence: CSSSPLRSGGPDTQYF.

The genes are TRBV20-1 and TRBJ2-3; 8 nucleotides match TRBD2. Germline trimming cut 3 bases from V and 2 bases from J; bases unmatched to any gene: 10. Germline CDR1 and CDR2: DFQATT and SNEGSKA (reference sequence). The CDR3 has 16 amino acids. In DNA, the CDR3 is TGCAGTGCTAGTCCTTTAGCGGGGACTGACACAGATACGCAGTATTTT. Its protein product is CSASPLAGTDTDTQYF.

This clonotype appeared a few times. The chain couples TRBV12-3 or TRBV12-4 to TRBJ1-2, with D unresolved. The CDR3 spans 15 residues. Trimming stripped 6 bases from V and 1 base from J, with 15 bases between. CDR3 amino acids: CASSRPEGFNYGYTF. CDR3 sequence (DNA): TGTGCCAGCAGCCGGCCCGAAGGCTTTAACTATGGCTACACCTTC.

This rearrangement joins TRBV4-1 to TRBJ2-7; no clear D gene. Germline lookup yields CDR1 MGHRA and CDR2 YSYEKL. This CDR3 has 15 residues. V was pared by 0 bases and J by 4 bases, with 13 bases between. CDR3 nucleotides: TGCGCCAGCAGCCAAGAAGGCGTAGTGGGATACGAGCAGTACTTC. As protein: CASSQEGVVGYEQYF.

The chain couples TRBV20-1 to TRBJ1-2; D is ambiguous. Trimming took 0 bases from V and 8 from J, leaving 13 bases between them. Germline V gives CDR1 DFQATT, CDR2 SNEGSKA (reference sequence). CDR3 length: 13 amino acids. CDR3: CSARDWGIGGYTF. The CDR3 region has the DNA TGCAGTGCTAGAGATTGGGGTATCGGCGGCTACACCTTC.

Only a few counts were recorded for this clonotype. The chain combines TRBV7-9 with TRBJ2-7; TRBD2 might be the D (6 bases). Germline CDR1 and CDR2: SEHNR and FQNEAQ (reference sequence). This CDR3 has 14 residues. V was shortened by 5 bases and J by 2 bases, with 13 bases between the two germline ends. Here the CDR3 DNA reads TGTGCCAGCAGCCCTTCGACTAGGGCCTACGAGCAGTACTTC. Amino acids: CASSPSTRAYEQYF.

This clonotype was seen ten or more times. The chain combines TRBV7-9 with TRBJ2-3; D is possibly TRBD2 (5 bases). The CDR3 runs to 17 residues. Trimming left V 4 bases short and J 4 bases short, with 21 bases between. Germline CDR1 and CDR2: SEHNR and FQNEAQ (reference sequence). The CDR3: CASSWPTRALGPDTQYF. CDR3 coding DNA: TGTGCCAGCAGCTGGCCCACGCGGGCCTTAGGCCCAGATACGCAGTATTTT.

This clonotype has only a few counts. The chain combines TRBV6-1 with TRBJ1-2; unclear D gene. V was pared by 4 bases and J by 2 bases, with 17 bases between. Germline V gene data show CDR1 as MNHNS and CDR2 as SASEGT. The CDR3 is 16 amino acids. CDR3 sequence reads: CASSAFRLGGNYGYTF. DNA for the CDR3: TGTGCCAGCAGTGCTTTTCGGTTAGGCGGGAACTATGGCTACACCTTC.

CDR3 protein: CASSVRDQSFF. The CDR3 DNA reads TGTGCCAGCAGCGTCCGGGACCAATCGTTCTTC. The chain recombines TRBV5-5 with TRBJ2-1; D is possibly TRBD1 or TRBD2 (5 bases each). CDR3 size: 11 residues. V lost 4 bases, J lost 15 bases, and 14 bases lay in between. Germline V gene sequence: CDR1 SGHKS, CDR2 YYEKEE (reference sequence).

The chain recombines TRBV25-1 with TRBJ2-7; D is perhaps TRBD2 (6 bases). Trimming cost V 3 bases and J 3 bases, with 15 bases left between them. Germline-derived CDR1 and CDR2 are MGHDK and SYGVNS. The length of the CDR3 is 15 residues. CDR3 DNA sequence: TGTGCCAGCAGTGACGGGTGGGGAGGAGGCTACGAGCAGTACTTC. Amino acid sequence: CASSDGWGGGYEQYF.

The V call is TRBV5-5, the J call TRBJ1-1, with D maybe TRBD1 (6 bases). This CDR3 has 16 residues. CDR1 and CDR2 (germline): SGHKS, YYEKEE (reference sequence). V was clipped by 0 bases and J by 4 bases, with 16 bases between them. This chain's CDR3 is CASSLDDRFLSTEAFF. The CDR3 nucleotides are TGTGCCAGCAGCTTGGATGACAGGTTTCTCTCCACTGAAGCTTTCTTT.

Of note for this clonotype: An end of the junction does not agree with germline; a read error may underlie this. J is TRBJ2-5 and V is TRBV10-3; D possibly corresponds to TRBD2 (6 bases). Germline values: CDR1 ENHRY, CDR2 SYGVKD. This CDR3 is built from 14 residues. The CDR3 DNA reads as TGTGCCATCAGTGATGGTAGCGGTCGTGAGACTCAGTACTTC. This translates into CAISDGSGRETQYF.

V and J are TRBV29-1 and TRBJ1-5; no firm D call. V was trimmed by 4 bases and J by 3 bases, leaving 10 bases between them. This CDR3 is 13 amino acids long. Germline V CDR1 and CDR2: SQVTM, ANQGSEA. This CDR3 reads CSVASGSNQPQHF. CDR3 nucleotides: TGCAGCGTTGCTTCAGGTTCCAATCAGCCCCAGCATTTT.